This T cell receptor (beta chain) was found in a study of cytomegalovirus exposure and HLA in healthy donors. Study context: A prior study identified 100 million to 130 million unique TCR beta sequences from about 200 million T cells. Findings and caveats of the study: Relative to equally common others, HLA-associated TCR beta chains showed greater clonal expansion in a later analysis.

To note about this clone: The target antigen is unknown.

The germline V gene encodes CDR1 LNHNV and CDR2 YYDKDF (reference sequence). Trimming took 4 bases from V and 0 from J, leaving 7 bases between them. This CDR3 is 14 amino acids long. The PCR used 60 Vbeta and 13 Jbeta primers. The protocol was immunoSEQ multiplex PCR, while the TCRdb copy is restricted to in-frame clones and leaves out a portion. The sample holds under 200,000 clones, 75% to 85% seen once. V is TRBV15 and J is TRBJ1-5, with TRBD1 as a possible D gene (5 bases). Sequenced input: PBMCs. This receptor was taken from a female donor in good health and CMV-seronegative. The CDR3 DNA is TGTGCCACCAGCATGGGGGGTAGCAATCAGCCCCAGCATTTT. Its protein is CATSMGGSNQPQHF.